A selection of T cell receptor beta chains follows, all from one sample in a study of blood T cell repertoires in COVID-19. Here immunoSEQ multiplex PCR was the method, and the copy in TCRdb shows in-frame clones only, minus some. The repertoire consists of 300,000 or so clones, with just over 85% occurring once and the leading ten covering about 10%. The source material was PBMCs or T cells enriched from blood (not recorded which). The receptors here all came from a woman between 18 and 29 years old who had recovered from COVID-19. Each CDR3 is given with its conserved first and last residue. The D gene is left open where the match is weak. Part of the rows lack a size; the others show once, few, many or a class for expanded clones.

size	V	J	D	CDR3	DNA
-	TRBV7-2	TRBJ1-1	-	CASSPLRGTEAFF	TGTGCCAGCAGCCCCCTCAGGGGCACTGAAGCTTTCTTT
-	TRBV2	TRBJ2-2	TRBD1	CASSPDRGRTGELFF	TGTGCCAGCAGTCCCGACAGGGGGCGAACCGGGGAGCTGTTTTTT
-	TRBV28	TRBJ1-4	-	CASSPGSTNEKLFF	TGTGCCAGCAGCCCAGGGTCAACTAATGAAAAACTGTTTTTT
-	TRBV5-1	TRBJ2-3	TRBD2	CASSSGTSGGSTDTQYF	TGCGCCAGCAGCTCCGGGACTAGCGGGGGGAGCACAGATACGCAGTATTTT
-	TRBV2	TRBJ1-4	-	CASSVTGKPNEKLFF	TGTGCCAGCAGTGTCACAGGGAAGCCTAATGAAAAACTGTTTTTT
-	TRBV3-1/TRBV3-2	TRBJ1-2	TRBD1	CASSKPGQGYGYTF	TGTGCCAGCAGCAAACCGGGACAGGGCTATGGCTACACCTTC
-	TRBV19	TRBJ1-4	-	CASSRGMGEKLFF	TGTGCCAGTAGTCGGGGGATGGGTGAAAAACTGTTTTTT
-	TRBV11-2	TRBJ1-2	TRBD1	CASSGGQAAYGYTF	TGTGCCAGCAGCGGGGGACAGGCGGCGTATGGCTACACCTTC
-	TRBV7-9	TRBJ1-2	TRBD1	CASNQGDRGYTF	TGTGCCAGCAACCAGGGGGACCGTGGCTACACCTTC
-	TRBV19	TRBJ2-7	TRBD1	CASSITGEGNEQYF	TGTGCCAGTAGTATAACAGGGGAAGGGAACGAGCAGTACTTC
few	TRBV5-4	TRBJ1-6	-	CASSFNRDNSPLHF	TGTGCCAGCAGCTTCAACAGGGATAATTCACCCCTCCACTTT
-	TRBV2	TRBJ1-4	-	CASRSRENEKLFF	TGTGCCAGTCGCTCCAGGGAAAATGAAAAACTGTTTTTT
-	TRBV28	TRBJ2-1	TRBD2	CASSSLREINEQFF	TGTGCCAGCAGTTCTTTGCGGGAGATAAATGAGCAGTTCTTC
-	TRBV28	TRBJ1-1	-	CASSSPLSVMNTEAFF	TGTGCCAGCAGTTCCCCTCTGTCGGTCATGAACACTGAAGCTTTCTTT
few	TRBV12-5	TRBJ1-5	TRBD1	CASGFTGDNQPQHF	TGTGCTAGTGGTTTCACAGGGGACAATCAGCCCCAGCATTTT
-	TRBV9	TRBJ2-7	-	CASSPRTGSASYEQYF	TGTGCCAGCAGCCCCCGGACGGGAAGCGCCTCCTACGAGCAGTACTTC
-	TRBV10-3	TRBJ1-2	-	CAISTNQNNYGYTF	TGTGCCATCAGTACTAATCAGAATAACTATGGCTACACCTTC
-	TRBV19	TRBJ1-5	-	CASSISGGSVQPQHF	TGTGCCAGTAGTATCAGCGGGGGGAGTGTTCAGCCCCAGCATTTT
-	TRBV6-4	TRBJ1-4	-	CAYRLAEEKLFF	TGTGCCTACAGGCTTGCTGAAGAAAAACTGTTTTTT
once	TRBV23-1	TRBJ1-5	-	CATPRGKYSNQPQHF	TGCGCCACACCGAGGGGGAAATATAGCAATCAGCCCCAGCATTTT
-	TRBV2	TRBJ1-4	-	CASRGGARTIATNEKLFF	TGTGCCAGCAGGGGGGGGGCTCGGACCATTGCAACTAATGAAAAACTGTTTTTT
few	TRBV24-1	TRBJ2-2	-	CATSDIRNTIANTGELFF	TGTGCCACCAGTGATATCAGAAATACAATCGCGAACACCGGGGAGCTGTTTTTT
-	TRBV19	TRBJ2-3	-	CASSISENLFTDTQYF	TGTGCCAGTAGTATCTCCGAGAATCTCTTCACAGATACGCAGTATTTT
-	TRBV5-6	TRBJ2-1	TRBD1	CASSLHRGISYNEQFF	TGTGCCAGCAGCTTGCACAGGGGGATTTCCTACAATGAGCAGTTCTTC
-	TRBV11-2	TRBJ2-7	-	CASSLAPGAGYEQYF	TGTGCCAGCAGCTTAGCTCCGGGCGCGGGCTACGAGCAGTACTTC
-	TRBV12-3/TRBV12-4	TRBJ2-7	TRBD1	CASSQLGGNEQYF	TGTGCCAGCAGTCAACTAGGGGGCAACGAGCAGTACTTC
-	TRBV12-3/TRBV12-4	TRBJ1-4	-	CASSLGLQLFF	TGTGCCAGCAGCCTGGGACTTCAACTGTTTTTT
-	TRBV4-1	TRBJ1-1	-	CASSQLGRREHWAFF	TGCGCCAGCAGCCAACTCGGGCGGAGGGAACACTGGGCTTTCTTT
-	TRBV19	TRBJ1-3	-	CASSIWSGHYVGNTIYF	TGTGCCAGTAGTATATGGTCGGGACATTATGTTGGAAACACCATATATTTT
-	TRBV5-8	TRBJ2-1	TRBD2	CASSSRAGYSYNEQFF	TGTGCCAGCAGCTCCCGAGCGGGGTATTCCTACAATGAGCAGTTCTTC
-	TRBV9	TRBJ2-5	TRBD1	CASTAGTGQETQYF	TGTGCCAGCACCGCAGGGACAGGCCAAGAGACCCAGTACTTC
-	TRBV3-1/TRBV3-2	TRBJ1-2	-	CASSQGFGVGGYTF	TGTGCCAGCAGCCAAGGATTCGGGGTGGGCGGCTACACCTTC
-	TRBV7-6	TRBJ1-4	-	CASSLGFRDEEKLFF	TGTGCCAGCAGCTTAGGGTTCAGGGATGAAGAAAAACTGTTTTTT
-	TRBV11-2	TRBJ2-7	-	CASSLELVGSYEQYF	TGTGCCAGCAGCTTAGAACTAGTTGGGTCCTACGAGCAGTACTTC
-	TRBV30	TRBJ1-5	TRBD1	CAWSGDRDQPQHF	TGTGCCTGGAGCGGAGACAGGGATCAGCCCCAGCATTTT